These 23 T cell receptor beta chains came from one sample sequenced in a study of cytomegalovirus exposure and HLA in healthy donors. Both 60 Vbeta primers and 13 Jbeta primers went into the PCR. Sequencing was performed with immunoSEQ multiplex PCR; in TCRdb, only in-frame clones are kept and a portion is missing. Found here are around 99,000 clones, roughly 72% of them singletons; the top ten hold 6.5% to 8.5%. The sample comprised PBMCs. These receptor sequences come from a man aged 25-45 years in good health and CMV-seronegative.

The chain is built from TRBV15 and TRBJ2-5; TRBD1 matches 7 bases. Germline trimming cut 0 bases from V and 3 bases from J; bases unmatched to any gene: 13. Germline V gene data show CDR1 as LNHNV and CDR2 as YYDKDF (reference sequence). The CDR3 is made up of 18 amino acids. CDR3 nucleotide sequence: TGTGCCACCAGCAGAGATTTGATACGAGGGACAGCGGAAGAGACCCAGTACTTC. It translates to CATSRDLIRGTAEETQYF.

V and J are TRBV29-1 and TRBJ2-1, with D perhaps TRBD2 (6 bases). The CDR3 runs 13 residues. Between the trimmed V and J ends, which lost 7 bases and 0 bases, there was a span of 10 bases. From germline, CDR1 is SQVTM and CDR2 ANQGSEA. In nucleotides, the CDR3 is TGCAGCGGGGGGACTGCCTCCTACAATGAGCAGTTCTTC. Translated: CSGGTASYNEQFF.

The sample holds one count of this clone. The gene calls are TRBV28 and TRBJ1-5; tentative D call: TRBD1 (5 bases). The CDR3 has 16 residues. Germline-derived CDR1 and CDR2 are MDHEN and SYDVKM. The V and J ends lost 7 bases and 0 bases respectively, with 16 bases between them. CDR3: CASKPGGGVSNQPQHF. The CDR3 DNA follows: TGTGCCAGCAAGCCGGGGGGGGGAGTTAGCAATCAGCCCCAGCATTTT.

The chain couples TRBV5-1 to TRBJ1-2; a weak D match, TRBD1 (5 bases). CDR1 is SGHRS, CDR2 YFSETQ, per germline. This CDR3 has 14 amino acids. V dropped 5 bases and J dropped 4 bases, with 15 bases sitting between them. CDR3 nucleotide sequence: TGCGCCAGCAGGGAGGACGGGGGTGGCTATGGCTACACCTTC. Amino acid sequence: CASREDGGGYGYTF.

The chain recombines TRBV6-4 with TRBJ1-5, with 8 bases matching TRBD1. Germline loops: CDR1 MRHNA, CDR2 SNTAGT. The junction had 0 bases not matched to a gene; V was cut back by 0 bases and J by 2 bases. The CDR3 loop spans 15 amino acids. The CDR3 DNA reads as TGTGCCAGCAGTGACTCGACAGGGGGCAATCAGCCCCAGCATTTT. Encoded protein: CASSDSTGGNQPQHF.

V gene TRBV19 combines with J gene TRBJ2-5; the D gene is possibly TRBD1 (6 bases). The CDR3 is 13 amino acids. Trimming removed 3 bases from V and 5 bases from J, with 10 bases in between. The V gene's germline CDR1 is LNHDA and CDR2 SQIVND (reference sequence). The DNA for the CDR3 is TGTGCCAGTAGTATGTTCAGGGGCGAGACCCAGTACTTC. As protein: CASSMFRGETQYF.

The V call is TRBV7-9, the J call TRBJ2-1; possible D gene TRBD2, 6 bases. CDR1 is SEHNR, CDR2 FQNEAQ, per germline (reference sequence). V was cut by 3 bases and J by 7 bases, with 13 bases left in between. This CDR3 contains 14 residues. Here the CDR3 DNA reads TGTGCCAGCAGCTTGAACGGGAGATCGAATGAGCAGTTCTTC. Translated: CASSLNGRSNEQFF. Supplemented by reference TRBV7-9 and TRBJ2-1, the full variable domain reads DTGVSQNPRHKITKRGQNVTFRCDPISEHNRLYWYRQTLGQGPEFLTYFQNEAQLEKSRLLSDRFSAERPKGSFSTLEIQRTEQGDSAMYLCASSLNGRSNEQFFGPGTRLTVL.

This CDR3 reads CASSFRLAVSYEQYF. The CDR3 nucleotides read TGTGCCAGCAGTTTTAGACTAGCGGTCTCCTACGAGCAGTACTTC. The genes are TRBV28 and TRBJ2-7; 9 bases agree with TRBD2. Per germline, CDR1 MDHEN and CDR2 SYDVKM. With 3 bases clipped from V and 0 bases from J, the junction kept 3 bases outside the gene matches. The CDR3 is 15 residues long.

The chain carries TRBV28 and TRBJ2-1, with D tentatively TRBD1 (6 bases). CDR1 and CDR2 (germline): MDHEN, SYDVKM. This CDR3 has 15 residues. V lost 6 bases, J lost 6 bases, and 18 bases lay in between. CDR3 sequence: CASSRPQGIGNEQFF. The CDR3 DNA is TGTGCCAGCAGCCGTCCGCAGGGGATCGGCAATGAGCAGTTCTTC.

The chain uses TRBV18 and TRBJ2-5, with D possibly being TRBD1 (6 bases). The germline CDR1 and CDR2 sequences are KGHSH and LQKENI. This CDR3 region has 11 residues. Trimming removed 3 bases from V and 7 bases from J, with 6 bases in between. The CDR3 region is CASSPRGTQYF. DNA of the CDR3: TGTGCCAGCTCACCCAGGGGGACCCAGTACTTC.

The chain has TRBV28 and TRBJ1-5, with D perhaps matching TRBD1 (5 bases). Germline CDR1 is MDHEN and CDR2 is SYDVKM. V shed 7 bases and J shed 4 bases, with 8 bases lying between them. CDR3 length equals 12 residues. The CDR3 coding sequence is TGTGCCAGCATTGGGGGGAATCAGCCCCAGCATTTT. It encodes CASIGGNQPQHF.

CDR3 protein: CASSDLGSGGSQMYEQYF. DNA of the CDR3: TGTGCCAGCAGTGATTTAGGGAGCGGGGGATCCCAAATGTACGAGCAGTACTTC. The rearrangement uses TRBV6-1 and TRBJ2-7; TRBD2 matches at 8 bases. CDR3 length: 18 amino acids. The V gene's germline CDR1 is MNHNS and CDR2 SASEGT. The junction had 17 bases not matched to a gene; V was cut back by 3 bases and J by 4 bases.

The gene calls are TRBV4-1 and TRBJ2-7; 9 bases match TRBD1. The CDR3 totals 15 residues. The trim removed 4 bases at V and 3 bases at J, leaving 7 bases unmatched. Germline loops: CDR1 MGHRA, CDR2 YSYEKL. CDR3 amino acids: CASSPTGGVIYEQYF. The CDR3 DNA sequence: TGCGCCAGCAGCCCTACAGGGGGCGTTATCTACGAGCAGTACTTC.

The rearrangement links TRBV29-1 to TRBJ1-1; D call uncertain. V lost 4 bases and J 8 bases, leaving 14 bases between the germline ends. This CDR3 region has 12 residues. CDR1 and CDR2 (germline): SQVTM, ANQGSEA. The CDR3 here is CSVGVWGGEAFF. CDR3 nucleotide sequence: TGCAGCGTTGGGGTCTGGGGAGGAGAAGCTTTCTTT.

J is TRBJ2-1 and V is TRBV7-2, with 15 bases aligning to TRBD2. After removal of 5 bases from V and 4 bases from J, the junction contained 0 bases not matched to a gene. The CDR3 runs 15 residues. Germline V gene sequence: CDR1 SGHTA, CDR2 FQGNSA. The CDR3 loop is CASSGLAGGYNEQFF. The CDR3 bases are TGTGCCAGCAGCGGACTAGCGGGGGGGTACAATGAGCAGTTCTTC.

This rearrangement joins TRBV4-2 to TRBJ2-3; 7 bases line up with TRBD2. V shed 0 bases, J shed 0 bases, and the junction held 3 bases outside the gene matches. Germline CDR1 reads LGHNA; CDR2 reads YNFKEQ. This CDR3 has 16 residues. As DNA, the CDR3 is TGTGCCAGCAGCCAAGATCTAGCGGTTAGCACAGATACGCAGTATTTT. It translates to CASSQDLAVSTDTQYF.

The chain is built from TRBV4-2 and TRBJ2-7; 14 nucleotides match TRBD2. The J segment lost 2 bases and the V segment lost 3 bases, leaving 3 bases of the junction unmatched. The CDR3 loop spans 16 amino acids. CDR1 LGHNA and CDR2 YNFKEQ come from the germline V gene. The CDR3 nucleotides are TGTGCCAGCAGCCAGCGGGGACTAGCGGGGGCCTACGAGCAGTACTTC. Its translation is CASSQRGLAGAYEQYF.

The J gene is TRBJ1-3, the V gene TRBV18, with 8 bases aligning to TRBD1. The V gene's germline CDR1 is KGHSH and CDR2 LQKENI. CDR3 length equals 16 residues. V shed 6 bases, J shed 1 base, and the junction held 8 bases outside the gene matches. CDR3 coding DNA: TGTGCCAGCTCGCGAGATGGACAGGGTTCTGGAAACACCATATATTTT. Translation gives CASSRDGQGSGNTIYF.

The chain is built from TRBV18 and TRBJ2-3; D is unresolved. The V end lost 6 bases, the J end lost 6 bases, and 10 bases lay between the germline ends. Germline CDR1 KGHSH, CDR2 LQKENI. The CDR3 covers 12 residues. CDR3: CASSFEVDTQYF. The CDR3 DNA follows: TGTGCCAGCTCGTTCGAGGTTGATACGCAGTATTTT.

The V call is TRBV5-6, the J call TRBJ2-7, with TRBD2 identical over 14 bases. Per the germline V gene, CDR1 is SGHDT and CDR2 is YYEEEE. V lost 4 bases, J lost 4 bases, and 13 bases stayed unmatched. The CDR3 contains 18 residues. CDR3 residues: CASSSTERLAGGPYEQYF. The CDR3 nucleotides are TGTGCCAGCAGCAGCACGGAACGACTAGCGGGAGGGCCGTACGAGCAGTACTTC.

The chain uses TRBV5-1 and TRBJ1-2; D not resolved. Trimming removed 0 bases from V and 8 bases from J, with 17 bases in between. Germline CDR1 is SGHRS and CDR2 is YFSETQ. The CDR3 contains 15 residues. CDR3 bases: TGCGCCAGCAGCTTGGCTTTTGGGGAAAGCGGAGGCTACACCTTC. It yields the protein CASSLAFGESGGYTF.

CDR3 region: CASVDYYNEQFF. The CDR3 coding sequence is TGTGCCAGCGTGGACTACTACAATGAGCAGTTCTTC. The chain uses TRBV5-4 and TRBJ2-1, with D tentatively TRBD2 (6 bases). Trimming shortened V by 7 bases and J by 3 bases, and 8 bases separated the two germline ends. CDR1 and CDR2 from the germline V gene are SGHNT and YYREEE (reference sequence). The CDR3 is 12 amino acids.

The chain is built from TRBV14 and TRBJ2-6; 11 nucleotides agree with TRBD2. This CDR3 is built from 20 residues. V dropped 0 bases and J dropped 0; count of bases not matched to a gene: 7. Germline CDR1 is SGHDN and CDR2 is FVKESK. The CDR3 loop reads CASSQDRNSGRVSGANVLTF. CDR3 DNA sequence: TGTGCCAGCAGCCAAGATCGAAATAGCGGGAGGGTCTCTGGGGCCAACGTCCTGACTTTC.